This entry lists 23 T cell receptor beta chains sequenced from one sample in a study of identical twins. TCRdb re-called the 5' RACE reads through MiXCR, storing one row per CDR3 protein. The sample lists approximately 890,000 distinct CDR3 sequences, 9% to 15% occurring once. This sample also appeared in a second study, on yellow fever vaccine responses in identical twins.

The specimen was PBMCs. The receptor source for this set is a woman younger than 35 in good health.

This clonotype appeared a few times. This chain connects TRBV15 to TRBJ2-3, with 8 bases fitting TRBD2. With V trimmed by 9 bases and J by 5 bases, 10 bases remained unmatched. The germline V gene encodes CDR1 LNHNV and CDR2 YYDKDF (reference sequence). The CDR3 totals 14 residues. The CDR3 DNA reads TGTGCCACGAAATCAGCGGGAGTTAGAGATACGCAGTATTTT. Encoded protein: CATKSAGVRDTQYF.

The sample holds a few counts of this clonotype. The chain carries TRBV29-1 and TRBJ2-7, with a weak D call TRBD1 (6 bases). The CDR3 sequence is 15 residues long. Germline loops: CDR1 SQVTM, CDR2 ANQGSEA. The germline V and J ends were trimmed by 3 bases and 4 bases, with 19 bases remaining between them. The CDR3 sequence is CSVEGPGQFPYEQYF. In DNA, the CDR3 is TGCAGCGTTGAGGGGCCTGGACAGTTTCCTTACGAGCAGTACTTC.

The CDR3 DNA reads TGTGCCAGCAGCTTGAGTAGCGGGGGGAACCCACGGGCTGAGCAGTTCTTC. Translated: CASSLSSGGNPRAEQFF. The rearrangement joins TRBV5-8 to TRBJ2-1, with 10 bases identical to TRBD2. The CDR3 contains 17 residues. Looked up from germline, CDR1 is SGHTS and CDR2 is YDEGEE. Unmatched junction bases numbered 13, after V lost 1 base and J lost 9 bases.

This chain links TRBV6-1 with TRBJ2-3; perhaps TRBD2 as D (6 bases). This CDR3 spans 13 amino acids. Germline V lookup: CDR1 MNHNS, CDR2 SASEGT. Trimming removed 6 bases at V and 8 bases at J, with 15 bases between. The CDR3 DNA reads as TGTGCCAGCAGATGGGGCGAGGAGGGTACGCAGTATTTT. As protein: CASRWGEEGTQYF.

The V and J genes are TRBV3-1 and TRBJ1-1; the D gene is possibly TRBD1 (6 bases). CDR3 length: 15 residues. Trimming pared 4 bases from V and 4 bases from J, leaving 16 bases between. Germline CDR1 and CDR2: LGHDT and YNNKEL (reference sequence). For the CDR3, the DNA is TGTGCCAGCAGCCCCTCTAGGGGGGCAGGCACTGAAGCTTTCTTT. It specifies CASSPSRGAGTEAFF.

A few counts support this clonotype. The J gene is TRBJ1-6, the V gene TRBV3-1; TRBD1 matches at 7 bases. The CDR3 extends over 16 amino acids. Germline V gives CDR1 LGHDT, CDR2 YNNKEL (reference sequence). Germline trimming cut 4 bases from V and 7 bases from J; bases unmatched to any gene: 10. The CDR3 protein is CASSPSYRGGNSPLHF. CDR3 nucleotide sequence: TGTGCCAGCAGCCCCTCTTACAGGGGTGGGAATTCACCCCTCCACTTT.

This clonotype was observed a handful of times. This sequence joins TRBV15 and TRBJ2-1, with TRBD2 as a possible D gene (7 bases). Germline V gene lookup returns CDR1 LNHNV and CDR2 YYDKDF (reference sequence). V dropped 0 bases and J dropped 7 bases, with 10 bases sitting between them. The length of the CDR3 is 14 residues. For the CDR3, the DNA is TGTGCCACCAGCAGAGAAGGGGGGGGTAATGAGCAGTTCTTC. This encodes CATSREGGGNEQFF.

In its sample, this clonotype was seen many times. The CDR3 DNA sequence: TGTGCCAGCAGTCCCCGGGACAATGAGCAGTTCTTC. Translation gives CASSPRDNEQFF. The chain is built from TRBV12-3 or TRBV12-4 and TRBJ2-1; no clear D. Trimming shortened V by 5 bases and J by 5 bases, and 7 bases separated the two germline ends. This CDR3 comprises 12 residues.

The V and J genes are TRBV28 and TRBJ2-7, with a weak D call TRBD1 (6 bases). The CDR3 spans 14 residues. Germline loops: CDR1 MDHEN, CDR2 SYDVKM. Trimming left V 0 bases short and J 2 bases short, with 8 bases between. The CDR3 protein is CASSLWDRPYEQYF. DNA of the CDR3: TGTGCCAGCAGTTTATGGGACAGACCCTACGAGCAGTACTTC.

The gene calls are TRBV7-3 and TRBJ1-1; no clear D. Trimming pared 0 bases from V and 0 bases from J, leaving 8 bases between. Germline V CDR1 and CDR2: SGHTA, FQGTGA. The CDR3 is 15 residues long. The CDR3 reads CASSLTAGLNTEAFF. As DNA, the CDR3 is TGTGCCAGCAGCTTAACGGCAGGACTGAACACTGAAGCTTTCTTT.

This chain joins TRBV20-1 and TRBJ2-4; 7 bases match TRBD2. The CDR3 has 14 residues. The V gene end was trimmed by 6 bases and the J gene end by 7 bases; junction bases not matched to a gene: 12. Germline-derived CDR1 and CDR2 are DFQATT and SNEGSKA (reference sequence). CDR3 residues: CSAHLGGGKNIQYF. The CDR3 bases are TGCAGTGCCCACCTTGGGGGGGGGAAGAACATTCAGTACTTC.

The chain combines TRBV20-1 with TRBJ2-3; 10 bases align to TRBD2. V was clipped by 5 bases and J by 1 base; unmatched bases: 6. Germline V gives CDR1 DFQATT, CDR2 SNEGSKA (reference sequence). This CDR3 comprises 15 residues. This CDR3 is CSAVLAGAGTDTQYF. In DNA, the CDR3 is TGCAGTGCTGTCCTAGCGGGGGCCGGCACAGATACGCAGTATTTT.

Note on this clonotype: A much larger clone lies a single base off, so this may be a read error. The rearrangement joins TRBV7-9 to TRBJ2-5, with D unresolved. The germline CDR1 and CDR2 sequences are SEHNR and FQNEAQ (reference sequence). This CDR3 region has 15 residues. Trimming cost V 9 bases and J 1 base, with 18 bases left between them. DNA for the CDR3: TGTGCCAGAACCTTAGTTCCGAACACCCAAGAGACCCAGTACTTC. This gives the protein CARTLVPNTQETQYF.

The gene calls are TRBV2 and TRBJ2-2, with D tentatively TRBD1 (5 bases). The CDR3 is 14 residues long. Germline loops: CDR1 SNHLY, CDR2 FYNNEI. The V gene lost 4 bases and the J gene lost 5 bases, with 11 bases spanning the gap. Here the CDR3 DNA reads TGTGCCAGCAGTGTTGGGGCTTTTACCGGGGAGCTGTTTTTT. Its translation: CASSVGAFTGELFF.

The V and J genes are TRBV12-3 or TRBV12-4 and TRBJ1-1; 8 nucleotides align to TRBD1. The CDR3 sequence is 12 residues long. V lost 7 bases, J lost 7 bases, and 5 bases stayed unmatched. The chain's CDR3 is CASNRGMVEAFF. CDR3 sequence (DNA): TGTGCCAGCAACAGGGGGATGGTTGAAGCTTTCTTT.

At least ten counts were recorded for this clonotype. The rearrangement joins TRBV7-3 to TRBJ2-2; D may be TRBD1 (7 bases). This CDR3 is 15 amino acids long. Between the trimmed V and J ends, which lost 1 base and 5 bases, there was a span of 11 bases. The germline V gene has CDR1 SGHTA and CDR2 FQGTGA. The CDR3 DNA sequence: TGTGCCAGCAGCTTAAGTCAGGGGGGAACCGGGGAGCTGTTTTTT. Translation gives CASSLSQGGTGELFF.

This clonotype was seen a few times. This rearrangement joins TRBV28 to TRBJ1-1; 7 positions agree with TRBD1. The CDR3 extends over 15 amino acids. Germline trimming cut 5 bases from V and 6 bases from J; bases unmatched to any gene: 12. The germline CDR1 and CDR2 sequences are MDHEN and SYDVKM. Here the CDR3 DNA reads TGTGCCAGCAGTGCGCTACAGGGGCGCGTCGCTGAAGCTTTCTTT. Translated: CASSALQGRVAEAFF.

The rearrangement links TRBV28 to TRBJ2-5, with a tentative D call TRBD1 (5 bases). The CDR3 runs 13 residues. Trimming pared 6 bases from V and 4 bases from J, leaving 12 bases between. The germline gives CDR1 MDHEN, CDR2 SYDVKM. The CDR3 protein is CASSIIQGETQYF. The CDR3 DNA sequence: TGTGCCAGCAGCATCATCCAGGGAGAGACCCAGTACTTC.

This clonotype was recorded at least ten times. CDR3 region: CSASPGTLNTEAFF. CDR3 DNA sequence: TGCAGTGCTAGCCCGGGGACTTTGAACACTGAAGCTTTCTTT. This chain uses TRBV20-1 with TRBJ1-1; a possible D gene is TRBD1 (5 bases). V was pared by 3 bases and J by 0 bases, with 11 bases between. Per the germline V gene, CDR1 is DFQATT and CDR2 is SNEGSKA (reference sequence). The CDR3 is made up of 14 amino acids.

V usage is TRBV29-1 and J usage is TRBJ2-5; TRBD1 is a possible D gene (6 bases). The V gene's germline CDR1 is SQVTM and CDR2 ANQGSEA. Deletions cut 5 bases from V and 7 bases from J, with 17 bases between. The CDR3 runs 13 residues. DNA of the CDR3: TGCAGCGTTCTGGACGGACAGATAGGGACCCAGTACTTC. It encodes CSVLDGQIGTQYF.

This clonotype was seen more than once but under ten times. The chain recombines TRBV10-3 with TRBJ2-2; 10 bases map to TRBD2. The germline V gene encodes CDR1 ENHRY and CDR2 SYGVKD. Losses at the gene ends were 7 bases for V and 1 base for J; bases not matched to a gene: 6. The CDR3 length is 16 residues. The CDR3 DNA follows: TGTGCCATCAAGGCTAGCGGGGGCCTGAACACCGGGGAGCTGTTTTTT. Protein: CAIKASGGLNTGELFF.

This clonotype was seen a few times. CDR3: CASSSPRSANTEAFF. CDR3 nucleotide sequence: TGTGCCAGCAGCTCACCCAGATCAGCGAACACTGAAGCTTTCTTT. The chain is built from TRBV7-9 and TRBJ1-1; D is uncertain. The V end was cut by 4 bases, the J end by 1 base, with 13 bases between. The length of the CDR3 is 15 residues. Germline values: CDR1 SEHNR, CDR2 FQNEAQ (reference sequence). The variable domain in full, with the rest retrieved from reference TRBV7-9 and TRBJ1-1, is DTGVSQNPRHKITKRGQNVTFRCDPISEHNRLYWYRQTLGQGPEFLTYFQNEAQLEKSRLLSDRFSAERPKGSFSTLEIQRTEQGDSAMYLCASSSPRSANTEAFFGQGTRLTVV.

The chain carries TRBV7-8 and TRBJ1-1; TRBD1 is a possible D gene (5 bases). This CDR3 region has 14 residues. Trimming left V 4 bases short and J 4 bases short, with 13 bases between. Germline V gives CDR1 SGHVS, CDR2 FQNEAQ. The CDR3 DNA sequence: TGTGCCAGCAGCTCTGGGGGGTTTGGCACTGAAGCTTTCTTT. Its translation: CASSSGGFGTEAFF.